What follows are 18 T cell receptor beta chains derived from one specimen sequenced in a study of cytomegalovirus exposure and HLA in healthy donors. The table came from immunoSEQ multiplex PCR; TCRdb's copy has only in-frame clones and leaves some out. Altogether about 240,000 clones are present, approximately 84% being singletons, with the ten largest covering 1% to 1.5%. Sequenced sample: PBMCs. Every receptor here comes from a woman younger than 45 in good health and CMV-seropositive.

The chain uses TRBV21-1 and TRBJ2-7; the DNA was not used to check the table's D call, TRBD2. TRBV21-1 counts as a pseudogene. The CDR3 is 15 residues long. The CDR3, as DNA: TGTGCCAGCAGCAAAGAGGAGGGGAGCTCCTACGAGCAGTACTTC. It translates to CASSKEEGSSYEQYF.

CDR3 loop: CAIKGGAGGELFF. The CDR3 DNA reads as TGTGCCATCAAAGGGGGCGCCGGCGGGGAGCTGTTTTTT. The chain couples TRBV27 to TRBJ2-2, with TRBD1 identical over 7 bases. Per the germline V gene, CDR1 is MNHEY and CDR2 is SMNVEV (reference sequence). The length of the CDR3 is 13 residues. V was pared by 10 bases and J by 7 bases, with 9 bases of the junction left unmatched.

The chain carries TRBV5-1 and TRBJ2-7; perhaps TRBD2 as D (5 bases). The CDR3 length is 14 residues. Looked up from germline, CDR1 is SGHRS and CDR2 is YFSETQ. V was clipped by 2 bases and J by 2 bases, with 11 bases between them. Here the CDR3 reads CASSFFGVTYEQYF. The CDR3 DNA sequence: TGCGCCAGCAGCTTTTTCGGGGTAACCTACGAGCAGTACTTC.

This chain joins TRBV30 and TRBJ2-7, with TRBD1 matching over 7 bases. The CDR3 length is 14 residues. The trim removed 0 bases at V and 2 bases at J, leaving 4 bases unmatched. From germline, CDR1 is GTSNPN and CDR2 SVGIG (reference sequence). As DNA, the CDR3 is TGTGCCTGGAGTGTGACAGGGATCACCTACGAGCAGTACTTC. It encodes CAWSVTGITYEQYF.

The chain is built from TRBV6-5 and TRBJ1-2; 10 positions agree with TRBD1. The CDR3 is 15 amino acids. Per the germline V gene, CDR1 is MNHEY and CDR2 is SVGAGI. V lost 4 bases and J lost 1; bases outside the gene matches: 3. CDR3 loop: CASSLGTGDNYGYTF. The CDR3 DNA reads TGTGCCAGCAGTTTGGGGACAGGGGATAACTATGGCTACACCTTC.

In this sample, this clone turned up a few times. This chain connects TRBV4-1 to TRBJ1-5, with D uncertain. Trimming removed 5 bases from V and 9 bases from J, with 14 bases in between. The CDR3 runs to 13 residues. Germline values: CDR1 MGHRA, CDR2 YSYEKL. The CDR3 reads CASSKDGVRPQHF. The DNA of the CDR3 is TGCGCCAGCAGCAAGGACGGGGTCCGGCCCCAGCATTTT.

V and J are TRBV11-2 and TRBJ1-1; weak D call: TRBD1 (6 bases). V was cut by 1 base and J by 7 bases, with 13 bases left in between. The V gene's germline CDR1 is SGHAT and CDR2 FQNNGV. The CDR3 extends over 14 amino acids. The CDR3: CASSLAFQTGEAFF. DNA of the CDR3: TGTGCCAGCAGCTTAGCTTTTCAGACAGGTGAAGCTTTCTTT.

This chain links TRBV7-3 with TRBJ2-2, with 8 bases identical to TRBD2. Trimming took 2 bases from V and 5 from J; bases not matched to a gene: 10. The CDR3 runs 17 residues. The germline CDR1 and CDR2 sequences are SGHTA and FQGTGA. CDR3 amino acids: CASSLYPGTSLTGELFF. CDR3 in DNA: TGTGCCAGCAGCTTATACCCAGGGACTAGTCTAACCGGGGAGCTGTTTTTT.

V and J are TRBV5-6 and TRBJ2-7, with 12 bases identical to TRBD2. The germline gives CDR1 SGHDT, CDR2 YYEEEE. Trimming took 4 bases from V and 2 from J; bases not matched to a gene: 4. CDR3 length equals 15 residues. For the CDR3, the DNA is TGTGCCAGCAGCAACGGACTAGCGGGGACCTACGAGCAGTACTTC. Translating gives CASSNGLAGTYEQYF.

The chain couples TRBV30 to TRBJ1-2; D uncertain. Trimming removed 8 bases from V and 7 bases from J, with 11 bases in between. The CDR3 totals 10 residues. Germline CDR1 reads GTSNPN; CDR2 reads SVGIG (reference sequence). As DNA, the CDR3 is TGTGCCGGCGAGGGAAGTGGCTACACCTTC. This gives the protein CAGEGSGYTF.

J is TRBJ1-5 and V is TRBV6-1; D unresolved. Looked up from germline, CDR1 is MNHNS and CDR2 is SASEGT. The CDR3 is made up of 14 amino acids. The ends were cut back, 3 bases at V and 6 bases at J, with 12 bases in the middle. The CDR3 region is CASSDLGRGQPQHF. CDR3 in DNA: TGTGCCAGCAGTGACCTAGGGAGAGGTCAGCCCCAGCATTTT.

The chain couples TRBV6-6 to TRBJ2-1, with D possibly matching TRBD2 (7 bases). The CDR3 extends over 16 amino acids. Germline lookup yields CDR1 MNHNY and CDR2 SVGAGI (reference sequence). V was pared by 2 bases and J by 7 bases, with 18 bases between. CDR3 protein: CASSYLAGATGNEQFF. In nucleotides, the CDR3 is TGTGCCAGCAGTTACCTCGCGGGAGCGACAGGAAATGAGCAGTTCTTC.

The gene calls are TRBV10-3 and TRBJ2-7; D gene uncertain. CDR1 ENHRY and CDR2 SYGVKD come from the germline V gene. This CDR3 contains 13 residues. V was clipped by 8 bases and J by 1 base, with 12 bases between them. This chain's CDR3 is CAIQASSSYEQYF. The CDR3 DNA reads TGTGCCATCCAGGCATCAAGTTCCTACGAGCAGTACTTC.

The rearrangement joins TRBV2 to TRBJ1-5, with TRBD1 identical over 7 bases. V dropped 2 bases and J dropped 3; count of bases not matched to a gene: 7. Germline values: CDR1 SNHLY, CDR2 FYNNEI. The CDR3 spans 16 residues. The DNA for the CDR3 is TGTGCCAGCAGTGAATACCCCGGGACAGTCAATCAGCCCCAGCATTTT. Translating gives CASSEYPGTVNQPQHF.

The chain links TRBV18 to TRBJ2-7; D might be TRBD2 (6 bases). The CDR3 loop spans 15 amino acids. V shed 6 bases and J shed 4 bases, with 19 bases lying between them. Germline assignment: CDR1 KGHSH and CDR2 LQKENI. DNA of the CDR3: TGTGCCAGCTCCAGAGGAGGGACGGAGTCGTACGAGCAGTACTTC. Protein sequence: CASSRGGTESYEQYF.

This sequence joins TRBV2 and TRBJ2-1; TRBD1 is a possible D gene (6 bases). Trimming stripped 6 bases from V and 9 bases from J, with 15 bases between. The CDR3 loop spans 13 amino acids. The germline CDR1 and CDR2 sequences are SNHLY and FYNNEI. The DNA for the CDR3 is TGTGCCAGCAGGAAAGAGGGACATAGTGAGCAGTTCTTC. This encodes CASRKEGHSEQFF.

About this clone: This sample also contains other DNA sequences that code for the same CDR3. The genes are TRBV5-1 and TRBJ2-5; no definite D call. The CDR3 contains 13 residues. V dropped 1 base and J dropped 1 base, with 5 bases sitting between them. CDR1 is SGHRS, CDR2 YFSETQ, per germline. Here the CDR3 reads CASSLSGQETQYF. The CDR3 nucleotides are TGCGCCAGCAGCTTGTCAGGCCAAGAGACCCAGTACTTC.

A few counts support this clone. The J gene is TRBJ1-5, the V gene TRBV7-9; D might be TRBD1 (6 bases). Germline V gene lookup returns CDR1 SEHNR and CDR2 FQNEAQ (reference sequence). V was shortened by 4 bases and J by 1 base, with 17 bases between the two germline ends. CDR3 length: 17 residues. The CDR3 coding sequence is TGTGCCAGCAGCTATACTGCGACAGGCTCGAGCAATCAGCCCCAGCATTTT. The encoded protein is CASSYTATGSSNQPQHF. Looking up the rest from reference TRBV7-9 and TRBJ1-5 gives the full variable domain: DTGVSQNPRHKITKRGQNVTFRCDPISEHNRLYWYRQTLGQGPEFLTYFQNEAQLEKSRLLSDRFSAERPKGSFSTLEIQRTEQGDSAMYLCASSYTATGSSNQPQHFGDGTRLSIL.